This T cell receptor beta chain was recorded in a study of T cell changes during pregnancy in multiple sclerosis. Some clones are missing from TCRdb's copy, which holds only in-frame ones; the method was immunoSEQ multiplex PCR. This sample has over 45,000 clones, with 88% found just once. V was clipped by 2 bases and J by 3 bases, with 10 bases between them. This CDR3 spans 14 amino acids. Germline CDR1 reads MNHNS; CDR2 reads SASEGT. This TCR was sampled from a female donor with multiple sclerosis, enrolled in a pregnancy study. Specimen: CD4+ T cells from peripheral blood mononuclear cells, collected in the second trimester of pregnancy. The rearrangement links TRBV6-1 to TRBJ1-2; D ambiguous. CDR3 sequence: CASSELVVDYGYTF. CDR3 in DNA: TGTGCCAGCAGTGAACTCGTTGTCGACTATGGCTACACCTTC.